This T cell receptor beta chain was profiled in a study of blood T cells in healthy people across ages. Findings of the study overall: Greater diversity and more naive CD4+ cells were seen in long-lived donors than in aged donors.

This CDR3 spans 20 amino acids. CDR1 is MGHRA, CDR2 YSYEKL, per germline. With V trimmed by 1 base and J by 0 bases, 13 bases remained unmatched. Notes on this clonotype: Its antigen is currently unknown.

For the second PCR, which ran for 7 to 11 cycles, a sample-barcoded 5' primer and a J-beta primer mix were used. TCRdb ran MiXCR on the 5' RACE reads and lists one entry per CDR3 protein. The table includes 1.2 million to 1.5 million distinct CDR3 sequences, 45% to 70% detected once. Sequencing was performed on blood. The sequence was collected from a man aged 18 to 35 in good health. This chain connects TRBV4-1 to TRBJ1-4, with 8 bases that match TRBD1. The CDR3, as DNA: TGCGCCAGCAGCCAAGGAGACAGGGGCCCTACTTATGCAACTAATGAAAAACTGTTTTTT. Amino acid sequence: CASSQGDRGPTYATNEKLFF.